Listed below are T cell receptor beta chains from one sample, sequenced in a study of blood T cell repertoires in COVID-19. Profiled with immunoSEQ multiplex PCR; TCRdb holds only in-frame clones, not every one. Seen here are around 170,000 clones, around two thirds observed once, and the top ten hold around 3%. Source material: peripheral blood. Every receptor here comes from a woman older than 75 with acute or convalescent COVID-19. CDR3s include the opening cysteine and the closing phenylalanine or tryptophan. The D gene is left open where the match is weak. For some rows the clone size is stated as once, few or many, or as a class when expanded; others skip it.

j_call clone_size d_call v_call cdr3_aa cdr3_nt
TRBJ2-4 - - TRBV19 CASSNPGERNIQYF TGTGCCAGTAGTAACCCAGGGGAGAGGAACATTCAGTACTTC
TRBJ2-5 few TRBD2 TRBV6-1 CASSAGGGQGQETQYF TGTGCCAGCAGTGCGGGGGGAGGGCAGGGCCAAGAGACCCAGTACTTC
TRBJ2-7 - - TRBV5-6 CASSLAGSYYEQYF TGTGCCAGCAGCTTGGCGGGGTCTTACTACGAGCAGTACTTC
TRBJ2-7 - - TRBV7-9 CASSLAGVTYEQYF TGTGCCAGCAGCTTAGCGGGAGTTACCTACGAGCAGTACTTC
TRBJ2-1 - TRBD1 TRBV28 CASISTGADYNEQFF TGTGCCAGCATTTCGACAGGGGCCGACTACAATGAGCAGTTCTTC
TRBJ1-3 once - TRBV3-1/TRBV3-2 CASSDQQVEAGNTIYF TGTGCCAGCAGCGACCAACAGGTCGAGGCTGGAAACACCATATATTTT
TRBJ1-1 - TRBD1 TRBV10-1 CASSPGTGKLEAFF TGCGCCAGCAGTCCCGGGACAGGGAAGCTTGAAGCTTTCTTT
TRBJ2-7 - - TRBV5-8 CASSFGGTFYEQYF TGTGCCAGCAGCTTTGGCGGGACCTTCTACGAGCAGTACTTC
TRBJ1-2 - TRBD1 TRBV30 CAWSATGPEGYTF TGTGCCTGGAGTGCGACAGGGCCTGAGGGCTACACCTTC
TRBJ1-1 - TRBD1 TRBV29-1 CSGGKTGESEAFF TGCAGCGGGGGGAAGACAGGGGAATCTGAAGCTTTCTTT
TRBJ2-1 - TRBD2 TRBV7-2 CASSLGTSGSPYNEQFF TGTGCCAGCAGCTTAGGGACTAGCGGGAGTCCCTACAATGAGCAGTTCTTC
TRBJ2-1 - TRBD2 TRBV28 CASSFYGGGTSRYNEQFF TGTGCCAGCAGTTTTTATGGGGGCGGGACTAGCAGATACAATGAGCAGTTCTTC
TRBJ1-5 - - TRBV19 CASSIQGWNNQPQHF TGTGCCAGTAGTATCCAGGGGTGGAACAATCAGCCCCAGCATTTT
TRBJ2-3 - TRBD2 TRBV10-3 CAISGGPGLAGVGAGPDTQYF TGTGCCATCAGCGGCGGACCGGGACTAGCGGGAGTGGGGGCGGGTCCGGATACGCAGTATTTT
TRBJ2-5 - - TRBV7-8 CASSLDPWVGGQEETQYF TGTGCCAGCAGCTTAGATCCTTGGGTCGGGGGGCAGGAGGAGACCCAGTACTTC
TRBJ1-1 few - TRBV30 CAWSGVSRGTEAFF TGTGCCTGGAGTGGAGTTTCGCGAGGCACTGAAGCTTTCTTT
TRBJ2-4 - - TRBV28 CASSPTGLRTPKIAKNIQYF TGTGCCAGCAGTCCTACGGGACTGCGGACTCCAAAAATAGCCAAAAACATTCAGTACTTC
TRBJ1-1 - - TRBV7-9 CASSFLTEAFF TGTGCCAGCAGCTTTCTGACTGAAGCTTTCTTT
TRBJ2-3 - - TRBV9 CASSVAEGSTDTQYF TGTGCCAGCAGCGTAGCGGAGGGCAGCACAGATACGCAGTATTTT
TRBJ1-1 - - TRBV6-5 CASSKTEKNTEAFF TGTGCCAGCAGTAAGACGGAGAAGAACACTGAAGCTTTCTTT
TRBJ2-3 - TRBD2 TRBV9 CASSPRLLSGRAADTQYF TGTGCCAGCAGCCCACGCCTCCTCAGCGGGAGGGCAGCAGATACGCAGTATTTT
TRBJ2-2 few - TRBV12-3/TRBV12-4 CASSSYRAGELFF TGTGCCAGCAGTTCGTACAGGGCCGGGGAGCTGTTTTTT
TRBJ2-5 - TRBD2 TRBV19 CASSPPGGRLETQYF TGTGCCAGTAGTCCCCCGGGCGGGAGGCTGGAGACCCAGTACTTC
TRBJ2-5 - TRBD1 TRBV3-1/TRBV3-2 CASSHVYRGRETQYF TGTGCCAGCAGCCATGTGTACAGGGGGCGTGAGACCCAGTACTTC
TRBJ2-7 - - TRBV5-4 CASSLGGAGHYEQYF TGTGCCAGCAGCCTGGGCGGGGCTGGACATTACGAGCAGTACTTC
TRBJ1-2 - - TRBV6-5 CASSYTTHGGVGYTF TGTGCCAGCAGTTACACGACCCATGGAGGAGTCGGCTACACCTTC
TRBJ2-1 - - TRBV2 CASSERPSAEQFF TGTGCCAGCAGTGAAAGGCCTAGCGCGGAGCAGTTCTTC
TRBJ2-1 - TRBD2 TRBV3-1/TRBV3-2 CASKPGLEGLNEQFF TGTGCCAGCAAACCGGGACTAGAGGGCCTTAATGAGCAGTTCTTC
TRBJ2-7 - TRBD2 TRBV5-1 CASSLGLAEGLEQYF TGCGCCAGCAGCTTGGGCCTAGCGGAGGGACTGGAGCAGTACTTC
TRBJ2-1 - TRBD2 TRBV28 CASSSRLAGNSYNEQFF TGTGCCAGCAGTTCCCGACTAGCGGGAAACTCCTACAATGAGCAGTTCTTC
TRBJ2-5 - - TRBV10-1 CASSEGSSGQETQYF TGCGCCAGCAGTGAAGGTAGTAGCGGCCAAGAGACCCAGTACTTC
TRBJ2-1 - - TRBV6-2/TRBV6-3 CASSFLDRIYNEQFF TGTGCCAGCAGTTTTCTCGACAGGATTTACAATGAGCAGTTCTTC
TRBJ2-5 - TRBD2 TRBV27 CASSPLGRGQETQYF TGTGCCAGCAGCCCATTAGGGAGGGGTCAAGAGACCCAGTACTTC